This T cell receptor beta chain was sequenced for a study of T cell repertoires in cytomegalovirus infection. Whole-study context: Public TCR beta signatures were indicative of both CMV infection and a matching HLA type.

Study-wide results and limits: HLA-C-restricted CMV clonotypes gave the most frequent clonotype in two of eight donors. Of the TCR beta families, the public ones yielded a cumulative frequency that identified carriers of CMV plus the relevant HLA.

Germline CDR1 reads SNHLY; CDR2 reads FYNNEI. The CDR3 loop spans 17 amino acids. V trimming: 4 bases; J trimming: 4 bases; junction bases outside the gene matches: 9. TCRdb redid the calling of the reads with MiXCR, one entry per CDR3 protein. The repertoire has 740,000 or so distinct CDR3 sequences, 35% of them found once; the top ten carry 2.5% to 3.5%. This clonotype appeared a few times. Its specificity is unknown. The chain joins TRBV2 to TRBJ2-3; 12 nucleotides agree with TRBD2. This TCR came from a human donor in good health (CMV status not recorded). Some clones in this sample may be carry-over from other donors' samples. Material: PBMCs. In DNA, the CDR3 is TGTGCCAGCAGTGTCCGGCGACTAGCGGGAGCGGCAGATACGCAGTATTTT. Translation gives CASSVRRLAGAADTQYF.